This passage covers 21 T cell receptor beta chains from one sample sequenced in a study of cytomegalovirus exposure and HLA in healthy donors (dated by TCRdb to 2016 to 2017). To prepare the library, the immunoSEQ multiplex PCR assay was applied. This is the immuneACCESS table as TCRdb keeps it, with only in-frame sequences that have V and J called. A part of the clones is gone; compared with another copy, unresolved V genes explain less than half, and the rest is unexplained. In this sample the table shows hundreds of thousands of clones, more than 80% of which occur a single time. The ten most abundant clones make up under 0.95% of the sample. Material for sequencing was PBMCs. The origin of the receptors is a woman aged 18-35 years in good health and CMV-seronegative.

This clone was recorded only once. Other DNA sequences within the sample encode an identical CDR3. The chain is built from TRBV27 and TRBJ2-1, with 8 bases fitting TRBD2. This CDR3 has 12 amino acids. The germline V gene has CDR1 MNHEY and CDR2 SMNVEV (reference sequence). The V gene end was trimmed by 5 bases and the J gene end by 7 bases; junction bases not matched to a gene: 1. CDR3 region: CASSGGGNEQFF. CDR3 DNA sequence: TGTGCCAGCAGTGGCGGGGGGAATGAGCAGTTCTTC.

The chain uses TRBV27 and TRBJ2-2, with 14 bases lining up with TRBD2. J was trimmed by 6 bases and V by 6 bases; bases with no gene match: 6. This CDR3 is 16 amino acids long. CDR1 and CDR2 from the germline V gene are MNHEY and SMNVEV (reference sequence). The CDR3 spells CASSPGTSGSPGELFF. Written as DNA, the CDR3 is TGTGCCAGCAGCCCAGGGACTAGCGGGAGCCCCGGGGAGCTGTTTTTT.

This sequence joins TRBV2 and TRBJ2-2, with 7 positions matching TRBD1. CDR1 SNHLY and CDR2 FYNNEI come from the germline V gene. J lost 4 bases, V lost 8 bases, and 7 bases had no gene match. This CDR3 contains 14 residues. The CDR3 DNA sequence: TGTGCCAGCGGGCTACAGGGGATCACCGGGGAGCTGTTTTTT. Its translation: CASGLQGITGELFF. Filled out from reference TRBV2 and TRBJ2-2, the complete variable domain reads EPEVTQTPSHQVTQMGQEVILRCVPISNHLYFYWYRQILGQKVEFLVSFYNNEISEKSEIFDDQFSVERPDGSNFTLKIRSTKLEDSAMYFCASGLQGITGELFFGEGSRLTVL.

The chain couples TRBV7-9 to TRBJ2-5; TRBD1 might be the D (6 bases). The V and J ends lost 5 bases and 5 bases respectively, with 18 bases between them. The CDR3 has 15 amino acids. CDR1 is SEHNR, CDR2 FQNEAQ, per germline (reference sequence). In nucleotides, the CDR3 is TGTGCCAGCAGCCCTGCCAGGGGTAAGGGGGAGACCCAGTACTTC. It is translated as CASSPARGKGETQYF.

V is TRBV21-1 and J is TRBJ1-2. TRBV21-1 is a documented pseudogene. The CDR3 runs to 14 residues. This chain's CDR3 is CASSTRTASYGYTF. Written as DNA, the CDR3 is TGTGCCAGCAGCACGCGTACGGCTAGTTATGGCTACACCTTC.

V is TRBV10-3 and J is TRBJ2-3; D not resolved. The CDR3 totals 14 residues. The ends were cut back, 3 bases at V and 0 bases at J, with 7 bases in the middle. Germline assignment: CDR1 ENHRY and CDR2 SYGVKD. CDR3 sequence: CAISEEHSTDTQYF. Here the CDR3 DNA reads TGTGCCATCAGTGAAGAGCACAGCACAGATACGCAGTATTTT.

In DNA, the CDR3 is TGTGCCAGCAGCTTAGTGCAGGGTAGCACAGATACGCAGTATTTT. Its protein product is CASSLVQGSTDTQYF. The chain has TRBV7-9 and TRBJ2-3; possibly TRBD1 for D (5 bases). The CDR3 is made up of 15 amino acids. Trimming left V 1 base short and J 0 bases short, with 8 bases between. Germline loops: CDR1 SEHNR, CDR2 FQNEAQ (reference sequence).

The chain couples TRBV5-5 to TRBJ1-6; 9 bases match TRBD1. V was pared by 1 base and J by 9 bases, with 8 bases of the junction left unmatched. Looked up from germline, CDR1 is SGHKS and CDR2 is YYEKEE (reference sequence). This CDR3 region has 16 residues. As DNA, the CDR3 is TGTGCCAGCAGCTTGACCACCCAGACAGGGGGTTCACCCCTCCACTTT. Translated, it gives CASSLTTQTGGSPLHF. Complete variable domain (other parts from reference TRBV5-5 and TRBJ1-6): DAGVTQSPTHLIKTRGQQVTLRCSPISGHKSVSWYQQVLGQGPQFIFQYYEKEERGRGNFPDRFSARQFPNYSSELNVNALLLGDSALYLCASSLTTQTGGSPLHFGNGTRLTVT.

The chain links TRBV7-9 to TRBJ1-4, with a tentative D call TRBD1 (5 bases). Germline V gene lookup returns CDR1 SEHNR and CDR2 FQNEAQ (reference sequence). V was clipped by 5 bases and J by 5 bases, with 12 bases between them. The CDR3 runs 14 residues. The CDR3 region is CASSPGRDNEKLFF. The CDR3 DNA reads TGTGCCAGCAGCCCCGGGCGGGACAATGAAAAACTGTTTTTT.

The genes are TRBV5-1 and TRBJ2-1; D gene uncertain. Trimming pared 0 bases from V and 3 bases from J, leaving 10 bases between. The CDR3 has 15 amino acids. Germline V gene data show CDR1 as SGHRS and CDR2 as YFSETQ. CDR3: CASSLVDSNYNEQFF. For the CDR3, the DNA is TGCGCCAGCAGCTTGGTTGACTCGAACTACAATGAGCAGTTCTTC.

The V gene is TRBV5-1, the J gene TRBJ2-2, with D perhaps TRBD2 (6 bases). This CDR3 has 15 amino acids. V was pared by 2 bases and J by 4 bases, with 12 bases between. The germline gives CDR1 SGHRS, CDR2 YFSETQ. The CDR3 nucleotides are TGCGCCAGCAGCTTAAATAACGGGGGCACCGGGGAGCTGTTTTTT. It is translated as CASSLNNGGTGELFF. Drawing the rest from reference TRBV5-1 and TRBJ2-2, the complete variable domain is KAGVTQTPRYLIKTRGQQVTLSCSPISGHRSVSWYQQTPGQGLQFLFEYFSETQRNKGNFPGRFSGRQFSNSRSEMNVSTLELGDSALYLCASSLNNGGTGELFFGEGSRLTVL.

This chain uses TRBV5-4 with TRBJ1-2, with D unresolved. The CDR3 runs 16 residues. Germline-derived CDR1 and CDR2 are SGHNT and YYREEE (reference sequence). V was trimmed by 0 bases and J by 4 bases, leaving 16 bases between them. The CDR3 here is CASSLDRISTIYGYTF. The DNA for the CDR3 is TGTGCCAGCAGCTTGGACCGGATCTCTACTATCTATGGCTACACCTTC.

This rearrangement joins TRBV5-5 to TRBJ1-2; TRBD1 aligns across 7 bases. Trimming cost V 4 bases and J 7 bases; bases outside gene matches: 10. This CDR3 is built from 14 residues. The germline CDR1 and CDR2 sequences are SGHKS and YYEKEE (reference sequence). CDR3 sequence reads: CASSQATGSGGYTF. In DNA form, the CDR3 reads TGTGCCAGCAGCCAGGCGACAGGGTCTGGTGGCTACACCTTC.

This clone was seen only once. The rearrangement links TRBV5-4 to TRBJ2-7; TRBD2 matches at 10 bases. This CDR3 region has 19 residues. Trimming removed 3 bases from V and 3 bases from J; junction bases left unmatched: 18. Germline V gene lookup returns CDR1 SGHNT and CDR2 YYREEE (reference sequence). CDR3 nucleotide sequence: TGTGCCAGCAGCTCTCCCCCCAGGCTAGCGGGAGAAGGCGGCTACGAGCAGTACTTC. As protein: CASSSPPRLAGEGGYEQYF.

The chain employs TRBV28 and TRBJ1-2; tentative D call: TRBD1 (5 bases). Trimming took 6 bases from V and 5 from J, leaving 22 bases between them. Germline V gene data show CDR1 as MDHEN and CDR2 as SYDVKM. CDR3 length: 16 amino acids. DNA for the CDR3: TGTGCCAGCAGAACCCCGGCCGACAGACTCCGTTATGGCTACACCTTC. Protein: CASRTPADRLRYGYTF.

The chain joins TRBV4-1 to TRBJ2-3; D unclear. This CDR3 contains 13 residues. Trimming took off 6 bases at V and 0 bases at J, with 7 bases between the two ends. Germline-derived CDR1 and CDR2 are MGHRA and YSYEKL. CDR3 sequence (DNA): TGCGCCAGCAGACCCGGGAGCACAGATACGCAGTATTTT. It codes for CASRPGSTDTQYF.

This chain joins TRBV28 and TRBJ2-3; D is possibly TRBD2 (7 bases). The CDR3 extends over 15 amino acids. The germline V and J ends were trimmed by 8 bases and 3 bases, with 18 bases remaining between them. Germline V CDR1 and CDR2: MDHEN, SYDVKM. The CDR3 DNA sequence: TGTGCCAGCGCCAAAAGGGGAGGGGGAACAGATACGCAGTATTTT. Translated: CASAKRGGGTDTQYF. Combining the CDR3 with reference TRBV28 and TRBJ2-3 gives the whole variable domain DVKVTQSSRYLVKRTGEKVFLECVQDMDHENMFWYRQDPGLGLRLIYFSYDVKMKEKGDIPEGYSVSREKKERFSLILESASTNQTSMYLCASAKRGGGTDTQYFGPGTRLTVL.

The gene calls are TRBV5-1 and TRBJ1-4; weak D call: TRBD1 (6 bases). Germline V gene data show CDR1 as SGHRS and CDR2 as YFSETQ. The CDR3 contains 15 residues. Trimming removed 2 bases at V and 5 bases at J, with 13 bases between. CDR3 region: CASSFLPGQNEKLFF. The DNA of the CDR3 is TGCGCCAGCAGCTTCCTCCCCGGACAGAATGAAAAACTGTTTTTT.

The CDR3 protein is CASSLSPGVAKNIQYF. CDR3 in DNA: TGTGCCAGCAGTTTATCGCCGGGGGTGGCCAAAAACATTCAGTACTTC. V gene TRBV27 combines with J gene TRBJ2-4, with D possibly being TRBD2 (6 bases). Germline lookup yields CDR1 MNHEY and CDR2 SMNVEV (reference sequence). V shed 0 bases and J shed 1 base, with 10 bases lying between them. This CDR3 spans 16 amino acids.

The J gene is TRBJ2-1, the V gene TRBV18, with 7 nucleotides matching TRBD2. V dropped 0 bases and J dropped 8; count of bases not matched to a gene: 7. The CDR3 has 15 residues. Germline-derived CDR1 and CDR2 are KGHSH and LQKENI. The CDR3 DNA sequence: TGTGCCAGCTCACCACCGGGAGGCGCGGGGGATGAGCAGTTCTTC. Amino acids: CASSPPGGAGDEQFF.

The genes are TRBV11-2 and TRBJ2-2; D call uncertain. The CDR3 has 15 amino acids. Trimming shortened V by 2 bases and J by 0 bases, and 7 bases separated the two germline ends. Germline V gene data show CDR1 as SGHAT and CDR2 as FQNNGV. Written as DNA, the CDR3 is TGTGCCAGCAGCTTACCCCGGGCGAACACCGGGGAGCTGTTTTTT. This translates into CASSLPRANTGELFF.